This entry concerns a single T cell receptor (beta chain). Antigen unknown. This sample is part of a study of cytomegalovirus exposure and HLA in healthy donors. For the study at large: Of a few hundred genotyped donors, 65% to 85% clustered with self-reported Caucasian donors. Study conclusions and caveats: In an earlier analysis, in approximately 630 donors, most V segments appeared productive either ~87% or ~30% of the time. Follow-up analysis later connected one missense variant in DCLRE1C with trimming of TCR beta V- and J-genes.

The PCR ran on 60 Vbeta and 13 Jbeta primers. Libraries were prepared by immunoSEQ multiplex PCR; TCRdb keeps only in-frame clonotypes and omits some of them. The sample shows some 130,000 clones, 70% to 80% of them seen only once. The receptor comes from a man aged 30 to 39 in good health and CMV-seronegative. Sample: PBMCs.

The CDR3 is CASSATDSSGNTIYF. The DNA for the CDR3 is TGTGCCAGCAGTGCGACGGACAGCTCTGGAAACACCATATATTTT. This chain uses TRBV6-1 with TRBJ1-3, with D tentatively TRBD1 (6 bases). Trimming removed 4 bases from V and 0 bases from J, with 10 bases in between. CDR1 MNHNS and CDR2 SASEGT come from the germline V gene. The CDR3 spans 15 residues.